The 8 T cell receptor beta chains reported below all come from one sample, sequenced in a study of cytomegalovirus exposure and HLA in healthy donors. The primer mix had 60 Vbeta and 13 Jbeta primers. Using immunoSEQ multiplex PCR, the repertoire was profiled, and TCRdb retains in-frame clones only, with some absent. The record lists roughly 51,000 clones, of which the ten most abundant hold around 2%. Sequencing used PBMCs. The receptors originated from a woman aged 40 to 50 in good health and CMV-seronegative.

The chain carries TRBV5-4 and TRBJ1-2; D is undetermined. V was pared by 4 bases and J by 4 bases, with 14 bases between. The CDR3 sequence is 14 residues long. The germline V gene encodes CDR1 SGHNT and CDR2 YYREEE (reference sequence). The CDR3, as DNA: TGTGCCAGCAGCCATTCGGATCGGAGCTATGGCTACACCTTC. Its protein product is CASSHSDRSYGYTF.

Details on this clone: A read error may account for a junction end that differs from germline. This rearrangement joins TRBV10-3 to TRBJ2-1; 7 positions agree with TRBD1. The V gene's germline CDR1 is ENHRY and CDR2 SYGVKD. The CDR3 contains 16 residues. CDR3: CASSESTGSGDNEQFF. CDR3 nucleotide sequence: TGTGCCAGCAGTGAGTCGACAGGGTCGGGTGACAATGAGCAGTTCTTC.

V usage is TRBV27 and J usage is TRBJ1-6, with 9 positions matching TRBD1. From germline, CDR1 is MNHEY and CDR2 SMNVEV (reference sequence). V shed 3 bases, J shed 10 bases, and the junction held 4 bases outside the gene matches. The CDR3 has 14 amino acids. Here the CDR3 reads CASSFDRGDSPLHF. In DNA, the CDR3 is TGTGCCAGCAGTTTTGACAGGGGGGACTCACCCCTCCACTTT.

The chain couples TRBV30 to TRBJ2-7; 7 bases agree with TRBD1. After removal of 3 bases from V and 2 bases from J, the junction contained 7 bases not matched to a gene. There are 14 residues in the CDR3. Germline V CDR1 and CDR2: GTSNPN, SVGIG (reference sequence). The CDR3 reads CAWSPGTATYEQYF. The CDR3 DNA is TGTGCCTGGAGCCCCGGGACAGCCACCTACGAGCAGTACTTC.

The V and J genes are TRBV29-1 and TRBJ1-4; D possibly corresponds to TRBD1 (5 bases). There are 15 residues in the CDR3. The V gene's germline CDR1 is SQVTM and CDR2 ANQGSEA. V was cut by 5 bases and J by 7 bases, with 20 bases left in between. This chain's CDR3 is CSVQPNGQGGEKLFF. CDR3 coding DNA: TGCAGCGTTCAACCCAACGGGCAGGGCGGTGAAAAACTGTTTTTT.

V usage is TRBV19 and J usage is TRBJ1-2; 9 bases are shared with TRBD1. CDR1 LNHDA and CDR2 SQIVND come from the germline V gene (reference sequence). The CDR3 covers 13 residues. Trimming took 3 bases from V and 8 from J; bases not matched to a gene: 4. The CDR3: CASSMGQGGGYTF. CDR3 DNA sequence: TGTGCCAGTAGTATGGGACAGGGTGGCGGCTACACCTTC.

The rearrangement links TRBV2 to TRBJ2-2; D possibly corresponds to TRBD1 (5 bases). Trimming pared 2 bases from V and 1 base from J, leaving 8 bases between. Per germline, CDR1 SNHLY and CDR2 FYNNEI. CDR3 length: 15 residues. CDR3 bases: TGTGCCAGCAGTGAAAAGGGGCTGAACACCGGGGAGCTGTTTTTT. It codes for CASSEKGLNTGELFF. The whole variable domain, filled in from reference TRBV2 and TRBJ2-2, reads EPEVTQTPSHQVTQMGQEVILRCVPISNHLYFYWYRQILGQKVEFLVSFYNNEISEKSEIFDDQFSVERPDGSNFTLKIRSTKLEDSAMYFCASSEKGLNTGELFFGEGSRLTVL.

V is TRBV6-1 and J is TRBJ2-5; D may be TRBD2 (6 bases). Germline CDR1 is MNHNS and CDR2 is SASEGT. CDR3 length: 16 amino acids. The ends were cut back, 5 bases at V and 7 bases at J, with 23 bases in the middle. The CDR3 is CASSQGAQGPGGTQYF. DNA of the CDR3: TGTGCCAGCAGTCAAGGAGCGCAGGGACCCGGGGGGACCCAGTACTTC.